The 14 T cell receptor beta chains below all came from one sample that was sequenced in a study of blood T cells in healthy people across ages. A sample-barcoded 5' primer and a J-beta primer mix were used in a second PCR of roughly 6 to 11 cycles. One entry per CDR3 protein, called by TCRdb with MiXCR from the 5' RACE reads. Among about 780,000 distinct CDR3 sequences, about 46% were seen once, and the ten largest hold 15% to 20%. Material for sequencing was blood. The source is a man aged 80 or over in good health.

V is TRBV7-2 and J is TRBJ2-2, with TRBD2 matching 13 bases. J gave up 3 bases and V 5 bases, and 6 bases lay outside the gene matches. This CDR3 has 17 amino acids. CDR1 SGHTA and CDR2 FQGNSA come from the germline V gene. CDR3 residues: CASSAGTSGIYTGELFF. The CDR3 DNA reads as TGTGCCAGCAGCGCCGGGACTAGCGGGATTTACACCGGGGAGCTGTTTTTT.

The V gene is TRBV29-1, the J gene TRBJ1-1, with a possible D match to TRBD1 (5 bases). This CDR3 region has 12 residues. With 6 bases removed from V and 4 bases from J, the gap between germline ends came to 12 bases. In germline, CDR1 is SQVTM, CDR2 ANQGSEA. The CDR3 nucleotides read TGCAGCGTACCGGGGGTTAGCACTGAAGCTTTCTTT. Translating it yields CSVPGVSTEAFF.

The rearrangement joins TRBV20-1 to TRBJ2-5; 14 bases agree with TRBD2. Trimming removed 4 bases from V and 11 bases from J; junction bases left unmatched: 15. CDR1 is DFQATT, CDR2 SNEGSKA, per germline (reference sequence). The length of the CDR3 is 16 residues. The CDR3, as DNA: TGCAGTGCTAACCCTGGGACTAGCGGGAGATACAATGAGCAGTACTTC. It encodes CSANPGTSGRYNEQYF.

This clonotype was found a few times. The CDR3 region has the DNA TGCGCCAGCAGCTTGGAGGGGTGGGCCCACGAGCAGTACTTC. This sequence encodes CASSLEGWAHEQYF. The V call is TRBV5-1, the J call TRBJ2-7; possibly TRBD1 for D (5 bases). The CDR3 sequence is 14 residues long. Trimming removed 0 bases from V and 5 bases from J, with 12 bases in between. Germline-derived CDR1 and CDR2 are SGHRS and YFSETQ.

The chain joins TRBV7-2 to TRBJ2-1; TRBD1 aligns across 7 bases. Trimming took 1 base from V and 5 from J; bases not matched to a gene: 2. Germline assignment: CDR1 SGHTA and CDR2 FQGNSA. The CDR3 consists of 14 residues. The CDR3 protein is CASSLGQGHNEQFF. CDR3 sequence (DNA): TGTGCCAGCAGCTTAGGACAGGGTCACAATGAGCAGTTCTTC.

This clonotype was found a few times. The rearrangement uses TRBV27 and TRBJ2-4; 9 bases agree with TRBD2. Trimming removed 2 bases from V and 7 bases from J; junction bases left unmatched: 9. The CDR3 loop spans 16 amino acids. From germline, CDR1 is MNHEY and CDR2 SMNVEV (reference sequence). The chain's CDR3 is CASSLAGGPGVNIQYF. DNA for the CDR3: TGTGCCAGCAGTTTAGCGGGAGGGCCTGGGGTGAACATTCAGTACTTC.

The count of this clonotype is one. The chain links TRBV6-2 or TRBV6-3 to TRBJ1-2; TRBD1 matches 7 bases. Per the germline V gene, CDR1 is MNHEY and CDR2 is SVGEGT. The CDR3 covers 13 residues. After removal of 8 bases from V and 7 bases from J, the junction contained 10 bases not matched to a gene. The CDR3 here is CASLGQLWGGYTF. In nucleotides, the CDR3 is TGTGCCAGCCTGGGACAGCTTTGGGGTGGCTACACCTTC.

This clonotype has only a few counts. The chain couples TRBV7-2 to TRBJ2-3, with 8 bases aligning to TRBD2. This CDR3 is 16 amino acids long. The ends lost 2 bases at V and 2 bases at J; junction bases unmatched: 6. Germline loops: CDR1 SGHTA, CDR2 FQGNSA. For the CDR3, the DNA is TGTGCCAGCAGCTTATGGCCTAGCGGGTTCACAGATACGCAGTATTTT. Protein sequence: CASSLWPSGFTDTQYF.

As to this clonotype: At one end, the junction sequence differs from germline, possibly due to a read error. The V call is TRBV20-1, the J call TRBJ1-2; a possible D gene is TRBD1 (6 bases). Per germline, CDR1 DFQATT and CDR2 SNEGSKA (reference sequence). The CDR3 length is 13 residues. The CDR3 reads CSAKGHSGYGYIF. CDR3 bases: TGCAGTGCTAAGGGACACTCTGGCTATGGCTACATCTTC.

This chain joins TRBV10-3 and TRBJ2-1; 13 bases are shared with TRBD2. The CDR3 runs to 17 residues. The V gene end was trimmed by 7 bases and the J gene end by 5 bases; junction bases not matched to a gene: 11. The germline V gene has CDR1 ENHRY and CDR2 SYGVKD. In nucleotides, the CDR3 is TGTGCCATCACTGGAAGGAGTGGGACTAGCGGGGACAATGAGCAGTTCTTC. Translated, it gives CAITGRSGTSGDNEQFF.

This rearrangement joins TRBV12-3 or TRBV12-4 to TRBJ1-4; 10 nucleotides match TRBD1. The trim removed 5 bases at V and 6 bases at J, leaving 12 bases unmatched. CDR3 length equals 17 residues. CDR3 in amino acids: CASSLYLTGTGDEKLFF. The CDR3 bases are TGTGCCAGCAGTCTTTATTTAACCGGGACAGGGGATGAAAAACTGTTTTTT.

This sequence joins TRBV6-2 or TRBV6-3 and TRBJ2-5; TRBD2 agrees at 9 bases. The J call may be incorrect, as the DNA end agrees better with TRBJ2-7. This CDR3 region has 14 residues. Germline V gene sequence: CDR1 MNHEY, CDR2 SVGEGT. The CDR3 sequence is CASTLSPGLAEQYF. CDR3 sequence (DNA): TGTGCCAGCACCCTCTCACCGGGACTAGCCGAGCAGTACTTC.

This clonotype was seen a few times. The chain links TRBV24-1 to TRBJ2-3; TRBD2 is a possible D gene (5 bases). CDR1 is KGHDR and CDR2 is SFDVKD in the germline V gene. The CDR3 is made up of 16 amino acids. Trimming took off 0 bases at V and 2 bases at J, with 11 bases between the two ends. The CDR3 DNA is TGTGCCACCAGTGATTTGACGAGGGATCCCACAGATACGCAGTATTTT. Its translation: CATSDLTRDPTDTQYF.

The chain carries TRBV11-1 and TRBJ2-7, with 8 bases matching TRBD2. J gave up 0 bases and V 5 bases, and 6 bases lay outside the gene matches. Germline lookup yields CDR1 SGHAT and CDR2 FQDESV (reference sequence). The CDR3 totals 15 residues. The CDR3 sequence: CASSPQREPSYEQYF. The CDR3 DNA is TGTGCCAGCAGCCCCCAGCGGGAGCCCTCCTACGAGCAGTACTTC.